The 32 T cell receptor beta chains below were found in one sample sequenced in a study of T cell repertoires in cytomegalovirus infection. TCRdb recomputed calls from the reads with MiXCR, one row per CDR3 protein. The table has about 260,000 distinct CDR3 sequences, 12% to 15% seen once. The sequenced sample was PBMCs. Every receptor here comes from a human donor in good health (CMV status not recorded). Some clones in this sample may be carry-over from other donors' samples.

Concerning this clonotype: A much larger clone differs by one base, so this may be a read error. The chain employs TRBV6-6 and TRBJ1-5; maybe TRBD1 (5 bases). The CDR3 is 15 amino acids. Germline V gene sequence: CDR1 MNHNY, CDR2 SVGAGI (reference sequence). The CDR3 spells CASSLTGTGNQSQHF. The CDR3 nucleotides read TGTGCCAGCAGTCTGACTGGGACGGGGAATCAGTCCCAGCATTTT.

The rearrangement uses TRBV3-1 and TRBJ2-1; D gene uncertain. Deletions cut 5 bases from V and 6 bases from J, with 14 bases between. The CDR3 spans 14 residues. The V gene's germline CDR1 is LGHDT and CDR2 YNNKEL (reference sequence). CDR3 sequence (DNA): TGTGCCAGCAGCTCCTTCGGTGGCCCCAATGAGCAGTTCTTC. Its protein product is CASSSFGGPNEQFF.

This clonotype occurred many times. The CDR3 DNA follows: TGTGCCAGCAGTCGGGACCTTCAAGAGACCCAGTACTTC. This encodes CASSRDLQETQYF. The gene calls are TRBV7-3 and TRBJ2-5, with D perhaps assigned TRBD1 or TRBD2 (5 bases each). This CDR3 has 13 amino acids. Trimming removed 6 bases from V and 2 bases from J, with 10 bases in between. The germline V gene has CDR1 SGHTA and CDR2 FQGTGA.

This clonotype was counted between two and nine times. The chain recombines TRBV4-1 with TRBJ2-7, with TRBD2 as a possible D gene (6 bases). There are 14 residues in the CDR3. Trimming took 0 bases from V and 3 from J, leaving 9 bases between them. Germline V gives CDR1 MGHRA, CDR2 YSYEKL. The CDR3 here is CASSQDPGLYEQYF. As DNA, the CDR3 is TGCGCCAGCAGCCAAGATCCGGGACTCTACGAGCAGTACTTC.

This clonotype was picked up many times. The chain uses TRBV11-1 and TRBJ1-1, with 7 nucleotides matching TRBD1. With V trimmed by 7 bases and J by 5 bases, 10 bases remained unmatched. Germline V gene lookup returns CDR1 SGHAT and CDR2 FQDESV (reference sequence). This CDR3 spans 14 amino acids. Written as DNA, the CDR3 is TGTGCCAGCAAAGGGGGCGCGGTTGGGACTGAAGCTTTCTTT. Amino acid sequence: CASKGGAVGTEAFF.

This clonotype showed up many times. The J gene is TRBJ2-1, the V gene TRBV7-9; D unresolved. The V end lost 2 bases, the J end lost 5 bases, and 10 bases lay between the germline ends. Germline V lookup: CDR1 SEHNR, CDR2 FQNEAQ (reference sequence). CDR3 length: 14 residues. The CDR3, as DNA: TGTGCCAGCAGCTTAAAGGCCGGACACAATGAGCAGTTCTTC. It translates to CASSLKAGHNEQFF.

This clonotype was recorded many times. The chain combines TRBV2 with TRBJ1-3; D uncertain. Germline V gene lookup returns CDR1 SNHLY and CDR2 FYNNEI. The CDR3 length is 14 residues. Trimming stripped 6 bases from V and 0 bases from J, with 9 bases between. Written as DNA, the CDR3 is TGTGCCAGCAGCTGGCAGATCTCTGGAAACACCATATATTTT. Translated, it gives CASSWQISGNTIYF.

CDR3 DNA sequence: TGCAGCGTTGAGTCTGACAGATCCTACGAGCAGTACTTC. Residues: CSVESDRSYEQYF. The chain employs TRBV29-1 and TRBJ2-7, with D possibly being TRBD1 (5 bases). V was cut by 3 bases and J by 1 base, with 10 bases left in between. Looked up from germline, CDR1 is SQVTM and CDR2 is ANQGSEA. The CDR3 covers 13 residues.

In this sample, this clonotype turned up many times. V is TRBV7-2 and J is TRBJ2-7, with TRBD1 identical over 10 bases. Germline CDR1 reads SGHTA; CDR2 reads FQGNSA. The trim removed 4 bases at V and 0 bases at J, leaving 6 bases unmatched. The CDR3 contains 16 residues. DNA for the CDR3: TGTGCCAGCAGCTCGTACCGGGACAGGGGCTCCTACGAGCAGTACTTC. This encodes CASSSYRDRGSYEQYF.

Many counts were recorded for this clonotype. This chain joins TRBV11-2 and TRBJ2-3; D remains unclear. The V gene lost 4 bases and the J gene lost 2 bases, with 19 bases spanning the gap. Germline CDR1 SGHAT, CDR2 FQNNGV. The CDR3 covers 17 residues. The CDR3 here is CASSSIPPGPDTDTQYF. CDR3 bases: TGTGCCAGCAGCTCAATACCCCCGGGCCCCGACACAGATACGCAGTATTTT.

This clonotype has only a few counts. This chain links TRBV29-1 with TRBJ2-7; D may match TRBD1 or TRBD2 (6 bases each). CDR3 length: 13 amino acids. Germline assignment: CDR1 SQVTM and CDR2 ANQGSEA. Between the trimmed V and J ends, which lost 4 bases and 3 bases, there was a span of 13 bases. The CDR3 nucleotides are TGCAGCGTTGGAGGAGGGGGAGGCTACGAGCAGTACTTC. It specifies CSVGGGGGYEQYF.

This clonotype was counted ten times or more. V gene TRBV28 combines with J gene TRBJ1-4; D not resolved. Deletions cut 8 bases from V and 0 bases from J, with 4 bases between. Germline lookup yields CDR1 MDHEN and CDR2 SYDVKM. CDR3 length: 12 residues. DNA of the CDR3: TGTGCCAGCGAAGCAACTAATGAAAAACTGTTTTTT. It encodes CASEATNEKLFF.

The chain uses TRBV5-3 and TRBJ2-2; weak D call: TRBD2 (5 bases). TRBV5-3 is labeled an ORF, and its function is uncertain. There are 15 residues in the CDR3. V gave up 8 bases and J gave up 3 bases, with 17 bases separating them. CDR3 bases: TGTGCCAGCAGCCCGGCTAGCAGATACACCGGGGAGCTGTTTTTT. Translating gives CASSPASRYTGELFF.

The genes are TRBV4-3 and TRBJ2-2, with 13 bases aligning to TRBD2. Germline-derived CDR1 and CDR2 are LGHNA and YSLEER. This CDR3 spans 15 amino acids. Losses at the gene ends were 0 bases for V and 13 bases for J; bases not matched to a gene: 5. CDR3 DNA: TGCGCCAGCAGCCAAGATACGACTAGCGGGAGGTTGCTGTTTTTT. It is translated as CASSQDTTSGRLLFF.

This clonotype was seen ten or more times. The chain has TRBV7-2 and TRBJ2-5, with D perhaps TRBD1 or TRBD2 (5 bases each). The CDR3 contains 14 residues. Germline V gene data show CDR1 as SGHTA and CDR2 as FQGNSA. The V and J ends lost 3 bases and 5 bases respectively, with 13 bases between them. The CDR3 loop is CASSFRDWGETQYF. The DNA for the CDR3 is TGTGCCAGCAGCTTCCGTGACTGGGGGGAGACCCAGTACTTC.

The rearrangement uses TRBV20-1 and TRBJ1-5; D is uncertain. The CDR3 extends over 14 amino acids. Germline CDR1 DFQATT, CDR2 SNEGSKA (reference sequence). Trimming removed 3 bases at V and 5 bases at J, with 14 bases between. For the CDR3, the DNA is TGCAGTGCTAGGGGTAGAGGGTCGGATCAGCCCCAGCATTTT. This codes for CSARGRGSDQPQHF.

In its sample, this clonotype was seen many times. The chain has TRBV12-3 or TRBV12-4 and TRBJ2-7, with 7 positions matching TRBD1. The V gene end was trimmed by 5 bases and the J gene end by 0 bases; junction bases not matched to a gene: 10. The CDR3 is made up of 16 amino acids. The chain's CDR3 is CASSEPRTGSSYEQYF. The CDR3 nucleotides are TGTGCCAGCAGTGAGCCTAGGACAGGATCCTCCTACGAGCAGTACTTC.

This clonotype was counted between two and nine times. CDR3 protein: CSARRPAQETQYF. For the CDR3, the DNA is TGCAGTGCTAGAAGGCCAGCCCAAGAGACCCAGTACTTC. V gene TRBV20-1 combines with J gene TRBJ2-5; D gene unclear. Per germline, CDR1 DFQATT and CDR2 SNEGSKA (reference sequence). The CDR3 is made up of 13 amino acids. Trimming stripped 2 bases from V and 1 base from J, with 8 bases between.

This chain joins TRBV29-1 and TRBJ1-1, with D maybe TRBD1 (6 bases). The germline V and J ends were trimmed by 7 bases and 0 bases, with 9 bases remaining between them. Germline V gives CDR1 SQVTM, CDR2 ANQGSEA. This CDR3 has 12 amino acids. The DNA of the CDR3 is TGCAGCGCCAGGGGCCTGAACACTGAAGCTTTCTTT. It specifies CSARGLNTEAFF.

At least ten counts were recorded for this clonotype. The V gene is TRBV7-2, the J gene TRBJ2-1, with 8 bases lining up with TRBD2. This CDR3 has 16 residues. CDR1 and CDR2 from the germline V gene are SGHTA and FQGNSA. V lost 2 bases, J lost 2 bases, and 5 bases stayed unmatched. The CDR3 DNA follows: TGTGCCAGCAGCTTATTGTCAGCGGGGGCCTACAATGAGCAGTTCTTC. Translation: CASSLLSAGAYNEQFF.

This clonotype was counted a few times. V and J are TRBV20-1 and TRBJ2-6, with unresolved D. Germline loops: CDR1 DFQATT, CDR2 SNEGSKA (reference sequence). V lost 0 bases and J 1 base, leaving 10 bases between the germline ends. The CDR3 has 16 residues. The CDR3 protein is CSARDLDGSGANVLTF. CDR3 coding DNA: TGCAGTGCTAGAGATCTAGATGGGTCTGGGGCCAACGTCCTGACTTTC.

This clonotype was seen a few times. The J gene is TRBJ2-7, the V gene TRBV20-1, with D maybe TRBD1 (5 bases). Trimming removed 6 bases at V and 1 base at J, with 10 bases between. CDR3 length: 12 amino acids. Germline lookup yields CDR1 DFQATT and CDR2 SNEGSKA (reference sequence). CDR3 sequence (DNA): TGCAGTGCCTCCTCAGGGTCCTACGAGCAGTACTTC. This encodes CSASSGSYEQYF.

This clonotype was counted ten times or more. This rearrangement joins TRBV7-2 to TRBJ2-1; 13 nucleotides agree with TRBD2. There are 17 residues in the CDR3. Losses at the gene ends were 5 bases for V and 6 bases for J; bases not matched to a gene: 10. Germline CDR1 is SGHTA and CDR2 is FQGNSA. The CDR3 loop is CASSLLITSGRANEQFF. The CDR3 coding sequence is TGTGCCAGCAGCCTACTCATTACTAGCGGGAGGGCCAATGAGCAGTTCTTC. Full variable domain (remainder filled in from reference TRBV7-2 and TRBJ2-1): GAGVSQSPSNKVTEKGKDVELRCDPISGHTALYWYRQSLGQGLEFLIYFQGNSAPDKSGLPSDRFSAERTGGSVSTLTIQRTQQEDSAVYLCASSLLITSGRANEQFFGPGTRLTVL.

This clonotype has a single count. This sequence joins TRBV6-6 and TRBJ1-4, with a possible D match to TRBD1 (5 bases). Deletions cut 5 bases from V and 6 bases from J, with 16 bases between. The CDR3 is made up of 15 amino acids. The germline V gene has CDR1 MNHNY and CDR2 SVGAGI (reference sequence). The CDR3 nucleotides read TGTGCCAGCAGTCCACCGGGACCGTGTCATGAAAAACTGTTTTTT. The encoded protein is CASSPPGPCHEKLFF.

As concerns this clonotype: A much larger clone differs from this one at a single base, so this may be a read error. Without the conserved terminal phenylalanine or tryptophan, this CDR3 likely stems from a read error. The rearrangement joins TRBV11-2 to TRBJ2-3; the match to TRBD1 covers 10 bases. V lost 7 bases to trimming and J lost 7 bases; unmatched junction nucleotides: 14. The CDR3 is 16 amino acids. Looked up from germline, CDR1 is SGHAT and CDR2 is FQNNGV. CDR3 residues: CASTAVRQGALNTQYL. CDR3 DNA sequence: TGTGCCAGCACCGCTGTGAGACAGGGGGCGCTTAATACGCAGTATCTT.

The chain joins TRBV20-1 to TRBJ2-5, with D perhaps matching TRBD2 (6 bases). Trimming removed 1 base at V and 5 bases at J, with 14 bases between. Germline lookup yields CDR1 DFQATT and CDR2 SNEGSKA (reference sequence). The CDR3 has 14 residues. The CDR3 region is CSARGLGYGETQYF. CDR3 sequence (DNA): TGCAGTGCTAGAGGACTAGGGTACGGGGAGACCCAGTACTTC.

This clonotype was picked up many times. DNA for the CDR3: TGTGCCAGCAGCTTACCATGGGGGGCCAACGTCCTGACTTTC. Its protein product is CASSLPWGANVLTF. The V and J genes are TRBV7-2 and TRBJ2-6; no clear D. The CDR3 contains 14 residues. The V end lost 2 bases, the J end lost 4 bases, and 6 bases lay between the germline ends. Germline V gene data show CDR1 as SGHTA and CDR2 as FQGNSA. Drawing the rest from reference TRBV7-2 and TRBJ2-6, the complete variable domain is GAGVSQSPSNKVTEKGKDVELRCDPISGHTALYWYRQSLGQGLEFLIYFQGNSAPDKSGLPSDRFSAERTGGSVSTLTIQRTQQEDSAVYLCASSLPWGANVLTFGAGSRLTVL.

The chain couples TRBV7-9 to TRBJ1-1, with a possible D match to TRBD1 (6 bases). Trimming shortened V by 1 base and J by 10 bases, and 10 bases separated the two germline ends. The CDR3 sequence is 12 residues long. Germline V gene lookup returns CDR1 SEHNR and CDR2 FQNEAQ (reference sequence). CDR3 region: CASSLDAGAAFF. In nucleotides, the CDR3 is TGTGCCAGCAGCTTAGATGCAGGGGCAGCTTTCTTT.

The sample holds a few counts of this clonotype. The CDR3 spells CASLTHRNSNQPQHF. CDR3 coding DNA: TGTGCCAGTCTTACCCACAGAAATAGCAATCAGCCCCAGCATTTT. This chain uses TRBV28 with TRBJ1-5, with unresolved D. Germline V gene sequence: CDR1 MDHEN, CDR2 SYDVKM. V was trimmed by 9 bases and J by 0 bases, leaving 15 bases between them. The CDR3 is made up of 15 amino acids.

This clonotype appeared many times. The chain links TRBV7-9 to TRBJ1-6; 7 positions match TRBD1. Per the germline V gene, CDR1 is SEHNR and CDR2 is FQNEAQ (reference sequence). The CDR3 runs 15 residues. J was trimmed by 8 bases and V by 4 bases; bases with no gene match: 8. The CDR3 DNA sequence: TGTGCCAGCAGCTCCTCCAGGGGGACGCATTCACCCCTCCACTTT. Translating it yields CASSSSRGTHSPLHF.

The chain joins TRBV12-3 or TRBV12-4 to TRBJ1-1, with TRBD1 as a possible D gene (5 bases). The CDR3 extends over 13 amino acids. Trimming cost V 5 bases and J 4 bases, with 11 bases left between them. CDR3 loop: CASSRQTTTEAFF. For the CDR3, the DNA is TGTGCCAGCAGTCGACAGACAACCACTGAAGCTTTCTTT.

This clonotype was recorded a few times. DNA for the CDR3: TGTGCCAGCAGAGTAGTGGGGAGCTCCTACAATGAGCAGTTCTTC. Protein: CASRVVGSSYNEQFF. The rearrangement uses TRBV4-2 and TRBJ2-1; D is perhaps TRBD2 (5 bases). Germline CDR1 is LGHNA and CDR2 is YNFKEQ. This CDR3 has 15 amino acids. V lost 6 bases, J lost 0 bases, and 12 bases lay in between.